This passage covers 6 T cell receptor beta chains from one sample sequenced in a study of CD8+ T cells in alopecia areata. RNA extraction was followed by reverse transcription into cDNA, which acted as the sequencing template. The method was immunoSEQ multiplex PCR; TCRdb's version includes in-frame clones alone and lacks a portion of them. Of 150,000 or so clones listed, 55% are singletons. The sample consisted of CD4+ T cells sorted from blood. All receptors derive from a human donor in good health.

The CDR3 sequence: CASSQDWETEAFF. CDR3 bases: TGCGCCAGCAGCCAAGATTGGGAAACTGAAGCTTTCTTT. The chain uses TRBV4-1 and TRBJ1-1, with D uncertain. The CDR3 is made up of 13 amino acids. V lost 0 bases and J lost 5, with 7 bases in between. Germline CDR1 is MGHRA and CDR2 is YSYEKL.

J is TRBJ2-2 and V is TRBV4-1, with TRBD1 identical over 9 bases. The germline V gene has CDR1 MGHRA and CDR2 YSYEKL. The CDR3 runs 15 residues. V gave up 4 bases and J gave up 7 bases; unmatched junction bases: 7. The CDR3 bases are TGCGCCAGCAGCCGTCCAGGACAGGGGTTCGGGGAGCTGTTTTTT. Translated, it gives CASSRPGQGFGELFF.

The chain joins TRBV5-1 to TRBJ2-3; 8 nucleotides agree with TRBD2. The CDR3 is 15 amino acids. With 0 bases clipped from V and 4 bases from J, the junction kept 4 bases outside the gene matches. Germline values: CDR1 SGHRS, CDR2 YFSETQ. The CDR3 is CASSLESGGADTQYF. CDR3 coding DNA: TGCGCCAGCAGCTTGGAATCGGGAGGGGCAGATACGCAGTATTTT. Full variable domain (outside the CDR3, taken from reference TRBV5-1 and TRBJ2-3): KAGVTQTPRYLIKTRGQQVTLSCSPISGHRSVSWYQQTPGQGLQFLFEYFSETQRNKGNFPGRFSGRQFSNSRSEMNVSTLELGDSALYLCASSLESGGADTQYFGPGTRLTVL.

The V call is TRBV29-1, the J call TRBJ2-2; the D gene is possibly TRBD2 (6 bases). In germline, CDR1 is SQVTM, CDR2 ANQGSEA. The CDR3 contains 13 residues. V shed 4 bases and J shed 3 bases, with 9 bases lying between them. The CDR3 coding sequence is TGCAGCGTTGGACTAGTTCACACCGGGGAGCTGTTTTTT. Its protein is CSVGLVHTGELFF.

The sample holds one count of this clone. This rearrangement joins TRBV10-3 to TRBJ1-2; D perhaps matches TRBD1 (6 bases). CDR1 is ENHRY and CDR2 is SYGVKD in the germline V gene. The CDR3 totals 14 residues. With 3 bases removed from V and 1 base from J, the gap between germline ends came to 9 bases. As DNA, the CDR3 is TGTGCCATCAGTGACGCAGGGGTTAACTATGGCTACACCTTC. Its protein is CAISDAGVNYGYTF.

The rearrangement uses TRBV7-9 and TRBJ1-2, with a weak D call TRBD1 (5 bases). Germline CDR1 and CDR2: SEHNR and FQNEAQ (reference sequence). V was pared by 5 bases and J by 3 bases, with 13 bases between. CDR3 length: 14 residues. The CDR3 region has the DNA TGTGCCAGCAGCGGCAGGGTAAAGGACTATGGCTACACCTTC. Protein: CASSGRVKDYGYTF. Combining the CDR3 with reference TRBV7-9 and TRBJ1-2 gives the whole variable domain DTGVSQNPRHKITKRGQNVTFRCDPISEHNRLYWYRQTLGQGPEFLTYFQNEAQLEKSRLLSDRFSAERPKGSFSTLEIQRTEQGDSAMYLCASSGRVKDYGYTFGSGTRLTVV.